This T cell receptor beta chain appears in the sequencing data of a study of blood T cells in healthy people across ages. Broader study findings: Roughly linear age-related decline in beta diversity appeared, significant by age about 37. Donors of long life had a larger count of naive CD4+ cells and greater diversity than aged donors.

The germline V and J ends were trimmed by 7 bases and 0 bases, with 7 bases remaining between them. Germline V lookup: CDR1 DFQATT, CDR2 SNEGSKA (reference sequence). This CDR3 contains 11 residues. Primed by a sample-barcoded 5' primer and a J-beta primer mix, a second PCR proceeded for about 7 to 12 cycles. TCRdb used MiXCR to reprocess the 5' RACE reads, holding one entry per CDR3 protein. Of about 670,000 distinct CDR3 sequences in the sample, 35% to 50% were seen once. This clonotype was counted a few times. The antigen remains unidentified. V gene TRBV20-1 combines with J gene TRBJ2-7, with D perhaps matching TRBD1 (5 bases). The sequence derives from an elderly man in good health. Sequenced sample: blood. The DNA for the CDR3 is TGCAGTGGACAGATCTCCTACGAGCAGTACTTC. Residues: CSGQISYEQYF.